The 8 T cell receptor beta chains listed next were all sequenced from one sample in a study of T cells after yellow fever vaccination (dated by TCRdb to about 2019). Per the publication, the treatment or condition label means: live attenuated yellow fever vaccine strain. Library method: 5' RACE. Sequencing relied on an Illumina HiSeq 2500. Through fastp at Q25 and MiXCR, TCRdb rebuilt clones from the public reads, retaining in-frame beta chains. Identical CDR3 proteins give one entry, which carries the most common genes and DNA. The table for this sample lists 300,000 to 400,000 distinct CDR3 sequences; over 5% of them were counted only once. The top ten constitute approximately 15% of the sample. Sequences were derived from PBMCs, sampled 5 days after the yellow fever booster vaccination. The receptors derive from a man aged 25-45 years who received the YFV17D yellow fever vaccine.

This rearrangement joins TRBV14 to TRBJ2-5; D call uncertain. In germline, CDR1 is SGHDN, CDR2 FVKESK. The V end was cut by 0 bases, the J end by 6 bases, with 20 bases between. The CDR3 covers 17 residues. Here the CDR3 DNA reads TGTGCCAGCAGCCAAGAAATAGGCTATAGTCGCCATCAGACCCAGTACTTC. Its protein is CASSQEIGYSRHQTQYF.

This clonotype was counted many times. The CDR3 DNA follows: TGCAGCGTTCGACTCCAAGGATTGTACACCGGGGAGCTGTTTTTT. Its protein product is CSVRLQGLYTGELFF. This chain links TRBV29-1 with TRBJ2-2; D not certain. CDR3 length: 15 residues. Per the germline V gene, CDR1 is SQVTM and CDR2 is ANQGSEA. Trimming took 5 bases from V and 3 from J, leaving 16 bases between them.

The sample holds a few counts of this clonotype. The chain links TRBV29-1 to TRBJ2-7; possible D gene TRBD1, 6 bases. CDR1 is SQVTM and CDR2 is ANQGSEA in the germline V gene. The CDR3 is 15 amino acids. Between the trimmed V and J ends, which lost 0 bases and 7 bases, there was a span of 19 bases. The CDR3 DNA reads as TGCAGCGTTGAAGAACAGGGCTATCTTTCAGGAGAGCAGTACTTC. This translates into CSVEEQGYLSGEQYF.

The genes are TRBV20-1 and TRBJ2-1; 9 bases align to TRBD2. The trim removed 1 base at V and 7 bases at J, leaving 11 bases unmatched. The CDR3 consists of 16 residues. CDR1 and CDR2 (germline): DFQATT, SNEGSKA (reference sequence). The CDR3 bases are TGCAGTGCTAGAGGACCCCTTGCGGGAGGGCATAATGAGCAGTTCTTC. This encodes CSARGPLAGGHNEQFF.

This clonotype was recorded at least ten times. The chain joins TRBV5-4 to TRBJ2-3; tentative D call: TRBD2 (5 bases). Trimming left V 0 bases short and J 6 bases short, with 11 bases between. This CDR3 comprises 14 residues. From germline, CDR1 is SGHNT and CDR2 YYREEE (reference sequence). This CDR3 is CASSLVGGRDTQYF. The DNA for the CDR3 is TGTGCCAGCAGCTTGGTTGGCGGGCGGGATACGCAGTATTTT.

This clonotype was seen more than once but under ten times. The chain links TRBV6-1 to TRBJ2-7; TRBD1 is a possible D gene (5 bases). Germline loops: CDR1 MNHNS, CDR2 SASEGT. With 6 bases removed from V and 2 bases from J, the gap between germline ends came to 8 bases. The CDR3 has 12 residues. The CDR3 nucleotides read TGTGCCAGCAGACAGGTCACCTACGAGCAGTACTTC. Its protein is CASRQVTYEQYF.

CDR3 bases: TGTGCCAGCTCACGGCAGGCGTCTGACCCTGAAGCTTTCTTT. This translates into CASSRQASDPEAFF. The V gene is TRBV18, the J gene TRBJ1-1; no reliable D call. Per germline, CDR1 KGHSH and CDR2 LQKENI. The CDR3 has 14 residues. V gave up 4 bases and J gave up 6 bases, with 15 bases separating them.

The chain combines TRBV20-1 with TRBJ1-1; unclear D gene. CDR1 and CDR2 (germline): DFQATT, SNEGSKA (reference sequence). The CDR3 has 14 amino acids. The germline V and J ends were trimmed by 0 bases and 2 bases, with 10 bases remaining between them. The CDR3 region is CSAREGEANTEAFF. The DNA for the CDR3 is TGCAGTGCTAGAGAAGGAGAAGCTAACACTGAAGCTTTCTTT.